The text below deals with one T cell receptor (beta chain). Its antigen is not known. Repertoires were generated with immunoSEQ multiplex PCR, while TCRdb's copy carries only in-frame clones and drops some. This sample has roughly 56,000 clones, with roughly 88% found just once. The entry originates in a study of OX40 agonist ivuxolimab in advanced cancers. Study in general: Each patient was given ivuxolimab into a vein every 2 weeks, at 0.01 to 10 mg/kg. Those enrolled were 82.7% male, with a mean age of about 66 years and ages from roughly 20 to 90. Study-level results: Clonal expansion was seen in CD4+ and CD8+ blood T cells by week 6 at 0.1 to 3.0 mg/kg.

Germline CDR1 SQVTM, CDR2 ANQGSEA. The CDR3 spans 12 residues. The ends lost 7 bases at V and 9 bases at J; junction bases unmatched: 10. The chain is built from TRBV29-1 and TRBJ2-7; 9 positions match TRBD1. This material consisted of CD4+ or CD8+ T cells sorted from blood, taken in a trial of the OX40 agonist ivuxolimab. The TCR originated in an adult with an advanced solid tumor such as melanoma, head and neck, liver or kidney cancer. The CDR3 is CSGGQGLRGQYF. The CDR3 region has the DNA TGCAGCGGGGGACAGGGATTACGGGGGCAGTACTTC.